This TCR beta chain appears in the sequencing data of a study of monozygotic twins with inflammatory bowel disease. The CDR3 loop spans 14 amino acids. The germline V gene encodes CDR1 MNHEY and CDR2 SMNVEV (reference sequence). TCRdb re-called the 5' RACE reads, yielding one record per CDR3 amino acid sequence without DNA. This sample's table has 150,000 to 200,000 distinct CDR3 sequences. The receptor was derived from a human donor with ulcerative colitis or Crohn's disease, or a healthy co-twin of an affected twin (not recorded which). The rearrangement joins TRBV27 to TRBJ1-1; TCRdb returns TRBD1, unconfirmable since there is no DNA. The sample was blood. CDR3 sequence reads: CASSTKTGNAEAFF.